A selection of T cell receptor beta chains follows, all from one sample in a study of blood T cell repertoires in COVID-19. The protocol was immunoSEQ multiplex PCR, while the TCRdb copy is restricted to in-frame clones and leaves out a portion. The table shows about 190,000 clones, with roughly 78% occurring only once. Sequenced material: peripheral blood. The receptors here all came from a woman older than 75 with active or convalescent COVID-19. Both conserved end residues are part of each CDR3. The order of the fields is J gene, clone size, V gene, CDR3 protein. Expanded clones get a size class; other rows say once, few or many, or leave the size out.

j_gene: TRBJ1-2; abundance: .; v_gene: TRBV29-1; CDR3aa: CSATTGGGYTF
j_gene: TRBJ1-2; abundance: .; v_gene: TRBV10-2; CDR3aa: CASSADSGTVLYGYTF
j_gene: TRBJ2-7; abundance: .; v_gene: TRBV5-4; CDR3aa: CASSLAGGKQYF
j_gene: TRBJ1-2; abundance: .; v_gene: TRBV7-9; CDR3aa: CASSQSTPGQGADYGYTF
j_gene: TRBJ1-2; abundance: .; v_gene: TRBV11-3; CDR3aa: CASRPPDSRQGYTF
j_gene: TRBJ1-5; abundance: .; v_gene: TRBV7-8; CDR3aa: CASSQKPPTYSNQPQHF
j_gene: TRBJ2-6; abundance: .; v_gene: TRBV4-1; CDR3aa: CASSQGPRASGANVLTF
j_gene: TRBJ1-2; abundance: .; v_gene: TRBV28; CDR3aa: CASSSAGSGDRGYTF
j_gene: TRBJ2-1; abundance: .; v_gene: TRBV5-5; CDR3aa: CASSPGHGNEQFF
j_gene: TRBJ2-6; abundance: .; v_gene: TRBV18; CDR3aa: CASSPPVRAGANVLTF
j_gene: TRBJ2-3; abundance: few; v_gene: TRBV3-1/TRBV3-2; CDR3aa: CASSQAGTSYTDTQYF
j_gene: TRBJ2-5; abundance: .; v_gene: TRBV18; CDR3aa: CASSRGLGETQYF
j_gene: TRBJ1-5; abundance: .; v_gene: TRBV2; CDR3aa: CASSERRGNNQPQHF
j_gene: TRBJ1-6; abundance: few; v_gene: TRBV3-1/TRBV3-2; CDR3aa: CASRGQGRGNSPLHF
j_gene: TRBJ1-2; abundance: few; v_gene: TRBV7-9; CDR3aa: CASSRRGQVYGYTF
j_gene: TRBJ1-5; abundance: .; v_gene: TRBV9; CDR3aa: CASSPGQGPSQPQHF
j_gene: TRBJ1-2; abundance: .; v_gene: TRBV28; CDR3aa: CASSLSGAEWNYGYTF
j_gene: TRBJ2-4; abundance: .; v_gene: TRBV3-1/TRBV3-2; CDR3aa: CASSSAGDIQYF
j_gene: TRBJ1-2; abundance: .; v_gene: TRBV4-2; CDR3aa: CASSQVQVSDGYTF
j_gene: TRBJ2-5; abundance: .; v_gene: TRBV7-3; CDR3aa: CASSLRGGRSKETQYF
j_gene: TRBJ2-3; abundance: .; v_gene: TRBV5-1; CDR3aa: CASSLGGATDTQYF
j_gene: TRBJ2-3; abundance: few; v_gene: TRBV28; CDR3aa: CASSPPGPILRGGAF
j_gene: TRBJ1-5; abundance: few; v_gene: TRBV5-1; CDR3aa: CASSLGDRNQPQHF
j_gene: TRBJ1-6; abundance: few; v_gene: TRBV15; CDR3aa: CATSRDRADNNSPLHF
j_gene: TRBJ2-5; abundance: .; v_gene: TRBV6-2/TRBV6-3; CDR3aa: CASSWEASGGVQETQYF
j_gene: TRBJ2-3; abundance: .; v_gene: TRBV9; CDR3aa: CASSRLAGTDTQYF
j_gene: TRBJ1-1; abundance: few; v_gene: TRBV6-1; CDR3aa: CASSEGLQGGTEAFF
j_gene: TRBJ2-1; abundance: .; v_gene: TRBV9; CDR3aa: CASSVGGWGTGLYNEQFF
j_gene: TRBJ1-1; abundance: .; v_gene: TRBV2; CDR3aa: CASSAQGLNTEAFF
j_gene: TRBJ2-1; abundance: .; v_gene: TRBV4-1; CDR3aa: CASSQEHPTNTHNEQFF
j_gene: TRBJ1-1; abundance: once; v_gene: TRBV9; CDR3aa: CASSVEVGPNTEAFF
j_gene: TRBJ1-3; abundance: .; v_gene: TRBV6-5; CDR3aa: CASRTDSSSGNTIYF
j_gene: TRBJ1-3; abundance: few; v_gene: TRBV19; CDR3aa: CASSPRRGADLGGNTIYF
j_gene: TRBJ1-1; abundance: few; v_gene: TRBV19; CDR3aa: CASSSIGGGKAFF
j_gene: TRBJ1-1; abundance: .; v_gene: TRBV3-1/TRBV3-2; CDR3aa: CASSYRTGVSAEAFF
j_gene: TRBJ2-7; abundance: .; v_gene: TRBV28; CDR3aa: CASSLIVTGASYEQYF
j_gene: TRBJ2-3; abundance: .; v_gene: TRBV4-3; CDR3aa: CASSQETQDTQYF
j_gene: TRBJ2-1; abundance: .; v_gene: TRBV5-4; CDR3aa: CASSLVGRVMRNEQFF
j_gene: TRBJ1-2; abundance: .; v_gene: TRBV10-3; CDR3aa: CAPALGGREGGYTF
j_gene: TRBJ1-5; abundance: once; v_gene: TRBV28; CDR3aa: CASSSLHRDNQPQHF
j_gene: TRBJ1-2; abundance: .; v_gene: TRBV5-6; CDR3aa: CASSLQGKSYGYTF
j_gene: TRBJ1-2; abundance: .; v_gene: TRBV4-1; CDR3aa: CASSLDRDGRGYTF
j_gene: TRBJ2-7; abundance: .; v_gene: TRBV4-1; CDR3aa: CASSQEPGGYEQYF
j_gene: TRBJ1-6; abundance: .; v_gene: TRBV15; CDR3aa: CATSRDRQSPLHF
j_gene: TRBJ2-2; abundance: .; v_gene: TRBV6-5; CDR3aa: CASSYGPGEGTGELFF
j_gene: TRBJ2-1; abundance: .; v_gene: TRBV15; CDR3aa: CATSRERGKGSGGRGSYNEQFF
j_gene: TRBJ2-5; abundance: .; v_gene: TRBV5-1; CDR3aa: CASSLALSPGQETQYF
j_gene: TRBJ1-2; abundance: .; v_gene: TRBV5-1; CDR3aa: CASSYDRGLGGYTF
j_gene: TRBJ1-1; abundance: .; v_gene: TRBV7-9; CDR3aa: CASSGVDAGGTEAFF